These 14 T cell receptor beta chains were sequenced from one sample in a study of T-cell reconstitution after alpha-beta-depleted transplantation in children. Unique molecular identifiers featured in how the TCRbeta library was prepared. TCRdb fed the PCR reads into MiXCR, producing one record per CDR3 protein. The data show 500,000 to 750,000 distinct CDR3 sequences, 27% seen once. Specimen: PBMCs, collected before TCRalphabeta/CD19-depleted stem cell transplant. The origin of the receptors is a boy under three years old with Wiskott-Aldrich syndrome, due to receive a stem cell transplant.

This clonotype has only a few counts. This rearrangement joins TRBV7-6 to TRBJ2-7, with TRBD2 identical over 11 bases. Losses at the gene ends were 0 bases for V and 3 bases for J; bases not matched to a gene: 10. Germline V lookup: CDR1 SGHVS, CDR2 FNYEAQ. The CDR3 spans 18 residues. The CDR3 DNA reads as TGTGCCAGCAGCTTAGCGGGTAGCGGGAGGGCCAGGATCTACGAGCAGTACTTC. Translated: CASSLAGSGRARIYEQYF.

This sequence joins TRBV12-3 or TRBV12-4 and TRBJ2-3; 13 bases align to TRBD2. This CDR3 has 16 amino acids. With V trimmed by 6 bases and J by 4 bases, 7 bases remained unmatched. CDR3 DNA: TGTGCCAGCAGCCACGGACTAGCGGGAGAGGCAGATACGCAGTATTTT. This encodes CASSHGLAGEADTQYF.

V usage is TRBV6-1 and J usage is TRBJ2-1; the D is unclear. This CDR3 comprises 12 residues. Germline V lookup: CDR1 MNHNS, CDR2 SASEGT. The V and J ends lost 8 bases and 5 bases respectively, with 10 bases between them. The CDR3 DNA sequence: TGTGCCAGCGAGGACGGAAACAATGAGCAGTTCTTC. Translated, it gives CASEDGNNEQFF.

CDR3 protein: CASSETRTNEQFF. CDR3 sequence (DNA): TGTGCCAGCAGTGAGACTAGAACTAATGAGCAGTTCTTC. The chain couples TRBV2 to TRBJ2-1, with D possibly TRBD2 on 6 matching bases. This CDR3 is built from 13 residues. Trimming took 3 bases from V and 7 from J, leaving 10 bases between them. The germline V gene has CDR1 SNHLY and CDR2 FYNNEI.

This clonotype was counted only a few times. The CDR3 bases are TGTGCCATCAGTGAGTCGCCCGACAGGGGAGCTTTCTTT. It encodes CAISESPDRGAFF. The J gene is TRBJ1-1, the V gene TRBV10-3, with TRBD1 matching over 8 bases. Losses at the gene ends were 0 bases for V and 10 bases for J; bases not matched to a gene: 4. The CDR3 loop spans 13 amino acids. Germline V gives CDR1 ENHRY, CDR2 SYGVKD.

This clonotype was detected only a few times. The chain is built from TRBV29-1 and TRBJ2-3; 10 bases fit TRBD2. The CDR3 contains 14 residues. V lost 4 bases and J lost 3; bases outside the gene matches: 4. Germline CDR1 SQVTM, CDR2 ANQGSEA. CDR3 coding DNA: TGCAGCGTTGCCCAGACTAGCGGGACAGATACGCAGTATTTT. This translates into CSVAQTSGTDTQYF.

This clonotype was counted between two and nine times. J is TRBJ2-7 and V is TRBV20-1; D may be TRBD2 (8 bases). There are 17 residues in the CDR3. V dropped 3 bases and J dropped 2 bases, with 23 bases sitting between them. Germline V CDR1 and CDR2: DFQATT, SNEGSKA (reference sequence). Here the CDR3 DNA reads TGCAGTGCTAGCGGTGGGACTAGGGGGCCGGGAGCCTACGAGCAGTACTTC. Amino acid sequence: CSASGGTRGPGAYEQYF.

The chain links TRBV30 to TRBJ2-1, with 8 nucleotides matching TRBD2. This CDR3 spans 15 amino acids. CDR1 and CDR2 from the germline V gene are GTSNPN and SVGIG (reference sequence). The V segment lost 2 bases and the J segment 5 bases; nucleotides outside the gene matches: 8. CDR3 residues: CAWSTKRESNNEQFF. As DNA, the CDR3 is TGTGCCTGGAGTACCAAGCGGGAGTCTAACAATGAGCAGTTCTTC. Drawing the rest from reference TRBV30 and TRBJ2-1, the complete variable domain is SQTIHQWPATLVQPVGSPLSLECTVEGTSNPNLYWYRQAAGRGLQLLFYSVGIGQISSEVPQNLSASRPQDRQFILSSKKLLLSDSGFYLCAWSTKRESNNEQFFGPGTRLTVL.

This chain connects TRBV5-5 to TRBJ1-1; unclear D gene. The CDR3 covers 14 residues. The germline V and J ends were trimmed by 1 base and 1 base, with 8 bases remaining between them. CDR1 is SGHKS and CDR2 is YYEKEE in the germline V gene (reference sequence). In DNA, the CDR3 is TGTGCCAGCAGCTTGATAGGGTGGAACACTGAAGCTTTCTTT. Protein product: CASSLIGWNTEAFF.

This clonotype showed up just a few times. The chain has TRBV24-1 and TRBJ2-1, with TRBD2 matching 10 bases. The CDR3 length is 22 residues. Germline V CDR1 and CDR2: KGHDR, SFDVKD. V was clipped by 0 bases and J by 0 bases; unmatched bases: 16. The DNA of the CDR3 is TGTGCCACCAGTGATTTGAACGGGGATGGAGTAGCGGGAGGTGACTCCTACAATGAGCAGTTCTTC. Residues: CATSDLNGDGVAGGDSYNEQFF.

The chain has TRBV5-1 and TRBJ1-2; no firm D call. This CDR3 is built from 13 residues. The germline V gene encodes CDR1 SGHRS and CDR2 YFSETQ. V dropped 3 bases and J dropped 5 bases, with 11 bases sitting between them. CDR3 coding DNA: TGCGCCAGCAGCTCGGGGAGGAGGTATGGCTACACCTTC. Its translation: CASSSGRRYGYTF.

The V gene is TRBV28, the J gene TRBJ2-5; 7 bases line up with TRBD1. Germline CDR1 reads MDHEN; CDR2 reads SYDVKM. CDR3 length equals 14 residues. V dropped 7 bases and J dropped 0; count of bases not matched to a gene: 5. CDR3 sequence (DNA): TGTGCCAGCACCCCCGGGACAGACCAAGAGACCCAGTACTTC. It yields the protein CASTPGTDQETQYF.

In DNA form, the CDR3 reads TGTGCCAGCAGCTTAGCGACGCACGAAGAGACCCAGTACTTC. Translated, it gives CASSLATHEETQYF. This rearrangement joins TRBV7-9 to TRBJ2-5; D not certain. The V end was cut by 0 bases, the J end by 3 bases, with 8 bases between. CDR1 SEHNR and CDR2 FQNEAQ come from the germline V gene (reference sequence). The length of the CDR3 is 14 residues.

The CDR3 reads CSVELSPTTQYF. The DNA of the CDR3 is TGCAGCGTAGAGCTTAGTCCAACTACGCAGTATTTT. The rearrangement joins TRBV29-1 to TRBJ2-3; D remains ambiguous. There are 12 residues in the CDR3. Germline values: CDR1 SQVTM, CDR2 ANQGSEA. V was pared by 6 bases and J by 8 bases, with 15 bases between.